This TCR beta chain is drawn from a study of blood T cell repertoires in COVID-19. V was shortened by 1 base and J by 8 bases, with 3 bases between the two germline ends. This CDR3 comprises 11 residues. Measured with immunoSEQ multiplex PCR; TCRdb has only the in-frame clones, and not every one. The sample lists some 85,000 clones, more than 75% occurring once. Sequencing input: peripheral blood. The clonotype was recovered from a woman at least 80 years old with active or convalescent COVID-19. The chain links TRBV12-3 or TRBV12-4 to TRBJ1-5, with D unclear. CDR3 bases: TGTGCCAGCAGTTTAGGAGAGCCCCAGCATTTT. Amino acids: CASSLGEPQHF.